This T cell receptor (beta chain) was retrieved from a study of Ad26.COV2.S vaccination and SARS-CoV-2 variants. Treatment defined: some 20 received Ad26.COV2.S at low or high dose, single or two shots; roughly five received placebo; per-sample allocation not given. On day 63 after the first injection, vaccine and placebo recipients gave samples. From germline, CDR1 is MNHEY and CDR2 SVGEGT. Trimming left V 5 bases short and J 1 base short, with 18 bases between. The CDR3 runs to 16 residues. Method: immunoSEQ multiplex PCR; TCRdb's copy keeps in-frame clones and lacks some. The table includes roughly 400,000 clones, roughly 91% detected once.

The gene calls are TRBV6-2 or TRBV6-3 and TRBJ2-7; D perhaps matches TRBD2 (5 bases). This TCR was sampled from a person between 18 and 60 years old who received the Ad26.COV2.S COVID-19 vaccine or a placebo. Sequences were derived from peripheral blood, sampled in a trial of Ad26.COV2.S vaccine versus placebo. The CDR3 DNA reads as TGTGCCAGCAGTCGCCCGGGATTTACCCCGTCCTACGAGCAGTACTTC. Translation gives CASSRPGFTPSYEQYF.